These 32 T cell receptor beta chains share one sample of origin, sequenced in a study of T cells in Graves' hyperthyroidism and ophthalmopathy. The CDR3 regions of TCR beta were amplified from RNA transcripts. A set of HTBI primers served as the primers for a first-round RT-PCR of the TCR CDR3. TCRdb re-called the multiplex PCR reads with MiXCR, one entry per CDR3 protein. The data contain under 400,000 distinct CDR3 sequences, about 12% of them seen just once; the ten biggest clones take up around a tenth. Sequenced sample: blood. Receptors originate from a woman in her late teens or twenties with Graves' hyperthyroidism.

Ten or more counts support this clonotype. The chain has TRBV11-2 and TRBJ2-7; D possibly matches TRBD1 or TRBD2 (5 bases each). Trimming left V 6 bases short and J 3 bases short, with 18 bases between. The germline gives CDR1 SGHAT, CDR2 FQNNGV. There are 15 residues in the CDR3. CDR3 bases: TGTGCCAGCAGACAACTCCGGGACCGGCACTACGAGCAGTACTTC. As protein: CASRQLRDRHYEQYF.

The sample holds many counts of this clonotype. This rearrangement joins TRBV2 to TRBJ1-5; a possible D gene is TRBD1 (5 bases). Germline CDR1 SNHLY, CDR2 FYNNEI. The CDR3 is 14 amino acids. The V end lost 5 bases, the J end lost 6 bases, and 14 bases lay between the germline ends. The CDR3 nucleotides read TGTGCCAGCAGTCTCTTTGGGGGGGGTCAGCCCCAGCATTTT. Translating it yields CASSLFGGGQPQHF.

This chain links TRBV6-1 with TRBJ2-7; D is tentatively TRBD1 or TRBD2 (5 bases each). This CDR3 region has 14 residues. V lost 7 bases and J 0 bases, leaving 13 bases between the germline ends. CDR1 MNHNS and CDR2 SASEGT come from the germline V gene. The CDR3 DNA reads TGTGCCAGCACTCCATCGGGACCCTCCTACGAGCAGTACTTC. Translation gives CASTPSGPSYEQYF.

This clonotype was observed many times. The chain employs TRBV28 and TRBJ2-2; 7 positions agree with TRBD1. The CDR3 loop spans 14 amino acids. V was pared by 8 bases and J by 2 bases, with 5 bases of the junction left unmatched. CDR1 MDHEN and CDR2 SYDVKM come from the germline V gene. As DNA, the CDR3 is TGTGCCAGCTATGACAGGGAAAACACCGGGGAGCTGTTTTTT. It encodes CASYDRENTGELFF.

This rearrangement joins TRBV2 to TRBJ1-6; D is unclear. Trimming shortened V by 7 bases and J by 6 bases, and 10 bases separated the two germline ends. The germline V gene encodes CDR1 SNHLY and CDR2 FYNNEI. The CDR3 runs to 13 residues. The CDR3 region is CASKTEVNSPLHF. CDR3 DNA: TGTGCCAGCAAGACGGAGGTTAATTCACCCCTCCACTTT. The variable domain in full, with the rest retrieved from reference TRBV2 and TRBJ1-6, is EPEVTQTPSHQVTQMGQEVILRCVPISNHLYFYWYRQILGQKVEFLVSFYNNEISEKSEIFDDQFSVERPDGSNFTLKIRSTKLEDSAMYFCASKTEVNSPLHFGNGTRLTVT.

This sequence joins TRBV7-2 and TRBJ1-5, with D hard to call. The germline V gene encodes CDR1 SGHTA and CDR2 FQGNSA. The V gene lost 3 bases and the J gene lost 6 bases, with 6 bases spanning the gap. CDR3 length: 12 amino acids. The CDR3 DNA sequence: TGTGCCAGCAGCTTTCCTCTTCAGCCCCAGCATTTT. This codes for CASSFPLQPQHF.

Many counts were recorded for this clonotype. The chain recombines TRBV6-2 or TRBV6-3 with TRBJ2-1; D unclear. Germline CDR1 and CDR2: MNHEY and SVGEGT. This CDR3 spans 18 amino acids. Between the trimmed V and J ends, which lost 6 bases and 5 bases, there was a span of 26 bases. Here the CDR3 reads CASSPPKVGSSQNNEQFF. For the CDR3, the DNA is TGTGCCAGCAGCCCTCCGAAAGTTGGGTCTTCTCAAAACAATGAGCAGTTCTTC.

This clonotype was seen repeatedly, ten times or more. V usage is TRBV2 and J usage is TRBJ2-7, with a tentative D call TRBD1 (5 bases). Deletions cut 7 bases from V and 9 bases from J, with 10 bases between. The CDR3 is made up of 10 amino acids. The germline V gene encodes CDR1 SNHLY and CDR2 FYNNEI. CDR3 nucleotide sequence: TGTGCCAGCACTAGGACAAGGCAGTACTTC. As protein: CASTRTRQYF.

This clonotype was seen a few times. This sequence joins TRBV5-4 and TRBJ2-1, with 9 bases aligning to TRBD2. The CDR3 loop spans 15 amino acids. The germline CDR1 and CDR2 sequences are SGHNT and YYREEE (reference sequence). With 4 bases clipped from V and 4 bases from J, the junction kept 6 bases outside the gene matches. The CDR3 loop is CASSPRGGVYNEQFF. The CDR3 DNA follows: TGTGCCAGCAGCCCGCGGGGGGGGGTGTACAATGAGCAGTTCTTC.

This clonotype was picked up many times. The chain recombines TRBV18 with TRBJ2-3; D may correspond to TRBD1 or TRBD2 (5 bases each). The ends were cut back, 3 bases at V and 0 bases at J, with 10 bases in the middle. Per the germline V gene, CDR1 is KGHSH and CDR2 is LQKENI. The CDR3 sequence is 15 residues long. CDR3 sequence: CASSPFRDSTDTQYF. As DNA, the CDR3 is TGTGCCAGCTCACCGTTCCGGGACAGCACAGATACGCAGTATTTT.

This clonotype was counted at least ten times. V is TRBV12-3 or TRBV12-4 and J is TRBJ1-2; no firm D call. The CDR3 covers 12 residues. Trimming removed 3 bases from V and 8 bases from J, with 10 bases in between. Written as DNA, the CDR3 is TGTGCCAGCAGTTTCCCCCCTTGGGGCTACACCTTC. Translation gives CASSFPPWGYTF.

The chain links TRBV18 to TRBJ2-1; 7 bases are a match to TRBD2. The CDR3 runs 16 residues. The ends lost 1 base at V and 1 base at J; junction bases unmatched: 4. Germline V lookup: CDR1 KGHSH, CDR2 LQKENI. CDR3 DNA sequence: TGTGCCAGCTCACCACGGGGGGGGGATTCCTACAATGAGCAGTTCTTC. Protein: CASSPRGGDSYNEQFF.

The chain carries TRBV9 and TRBJ2-7; 12 nucleotides line up with TRBD1. With 3 bases clipped from V and 2 bases from J, the junction kept 6 bases outside the gene matches. There are 16 residues in the CDR3. Germline CDR1 is SGDLS and CDR2 is YYNGEE. CDR3 sequence reads: CASSEGTGGAPYEQYF. The CDR3 coding sequence is TGTGCCAGCAGCGAGGGGACAGGGGGCGCCCCCTACGAGCAGTACTTC.

This clonotype came up many times. This chain connects TRBV5-1 to TRBJ2-7, with D tentatively TRBD1 or TRBD2 (6 bases each). V dropped 0 bases and J dropped 3 bases, with 10 bases sitting between them. This CDR3 has 14 amino acids. Germline CDR1 SGHRS, CDR2 YFSETQ. The CDR3 region is CASSLGGTHYEQYF. CDR3 DNA sequence: TGCGCCAGCAGCTTGGGCGGGACACACTACGAGCAGTACTTC.

The sample holds many counts of this clonotype. The V and J genes are TRBV27 and TRBJ1-2, with a weak D call TRBD1 (6 bases). This CDR3 is built from 14 residues. Trimming pared 5 bases from V and 2 bases from J, leaving 12 bases between. The V gene's germline CDR1 is MNHEY and CDR2 SMNVEV (reference sequence). DNA for the CDR3: TGTGCCAGCAGTAACGGACAGTTAAACTATGGCTACACCTTC. It encodes CASSNGQLNYGYTF.

This clonotype was observed many times. The J gene is TRBJ2-1, the V gene TRBV20-1; 7 bases match TRBD2. V lost 8 bases, J lost 2 bases, and 9 bases stayed unmatched. The germline gives CDR1 DFQATT, CDR2 SNEGSKA (reference sequence). CDR3 length: 14 residues. Here the CDR3 DNA reads TGCAGTCACTACCGACTAGCCCCCTACAATGAGCAGTTCTTC. It codes for CSHYRLAPYNEQFF.

The J gene is TRBJ2-2, the V gene TRBV29-1; D is unclear. The CDR3 is 11 amino acids. Trimming removed 4 bases at V and 7 bases at J, with 7 bases between. CDR1 and CDR2 (germline): SQVTM, ANQGSEA. The CDR3 DNA follows: TGCAGCGTTGTTAGTGTCGGGGAGCTGTTTTTT. Amino acid sequence: CSVVSVGELFF.

CDR3 DNA: TGTGCCAGCACCACGAGACTGGGGATACAAGAGACCCAGTACTTC. Encoded protein: CASTTRLGIQETQYF. The chain recombines TRBV27 with TRBJ2-5; D gene uncertain. V was trimmed by 7 bases and J by 2 bases, leaving 17 bases between them. From germline, CDR1 is MNHEY and CDR2 SMNVEV (reference sequence). This CDR3 spans 15 amino acids.

In the case of this clonotype: One junction end does not reproduce the germline sequence, and a read error may be involved. The rearrangement joins TRBV9 to TRBJ2-1; D might be TRBD2 (5 bases). The germline CDR1 and CDR2 sequences are SGDLS and YYNGEE. This CDR3 contains 14 residues. The CDR3 bases are TGTGCCAGTAGCGCCCCATTATCCTACAATGAGCAGTTCTTC. Translation: CASSAPLSYNEQFF. The full variable domain, in which reference TRBV9 and TRBJ2-1 provide the parts outside the CDR3, is DSGVTQTPKHLITATGQRVTLRCSPRSGDLSVYWYQQSLDQGLQFLIQYYNGEERAKGNILERFSAQQFPDLHSELNLSSLELGDSALYFCASSAPLSYNEQFFGPGTRLTVL.

The V gene is TRBV6-2 or TRBV6-3, the J gene TRBJ2-2, with TRBD1 identical over 7 bases. V lost 8 bases to trimming and J lost 5 bases; unmatched junction nucleotides: 8. In germline, CDR1 is MNHEY, CDR2 SVGEGT. The CDR3 runs to 14 residues. The CDR3 reads CASGDSLGTGELFF. CDR3 sequence (DNA): TGTGCCAGCGGGGACAGTTTAGGAACCGGGGAGCTGTTTTTT.

This clonotype was recorded many times. The chain's CDR3 is CASSRGGARNEQFF. In nucleotides, the CDR3 is TGTGCCAGCTCCCGCGGGGGGGCCAGAAATGAGCAGTTCTTC. V and J are TRBV13 and TRBJ2-1; 9 bases line up with TRBD2. CDR1 and CDR2 from the germline V gene are PRHDT and FYEKMQ (reference sequence). The CDR3 sequence is 14 residues long. The J segment lost 7 bases and the V segment lost 8 bases, leaving 9 bases of the junction unmatched. Full variable domain (outside the CDR3, taken from reference TRBV13 and TRBJ2-1): AAGVIQSPRHLIKEKRETATLKCYPIPRHDTVYWYQQGPGQDPQFLISFYEKMQSDKGSIPDRFSAQQFSDYHSELNMSSLELGDSALYFCASSRGGARNEQFFGPGTRLTVL.

V gene TRBV20-1 combines with J gene TRBJ2-3, with D possibly called TRBD1 or TRBD2 (5 bases each). V lost 5 bases to trimming and J lost 5 bases, with 20 bases between them. The CDR3 sequence is 15 residues long. Germline V gene sequence: CDR1 DFQATT, CDR2 SNEGSKA (reference sequence). The CDR3 DNA follows: TGCAGTGCTCCAAAAAATTCCGGGGCGGGAGATACGCAGTATTTT. Amino acid sequence: CSAPKNSGAGDTQYF.

This chain links TRBV6-1 with TRBJ1-2; D may be TRBD1 (6 bases). Germline CDR1 is MNHNS and CDR2 is SASEGT. Trimming shortened V by 4 bases and J by 2 bases, and 11 bases separated the two germline ends. The length of the CDR3 is 14 residues. The CDR3 region is CASSVYRANYGYTF. The CDR3 DNA reads TGTGCCAGCAGTGTTTACAGGGCAAACTATGGCTACACCTTC.

This clonotype was found many times. The chain employs TRBV12-3 or TRBV12-4 and TRBJ2-7; D not resolved. The CDR3 has 14 residues. Trimming removed 3 bases from V and 0 bases from J, with 9 bases in between. The CDR3 DNA sequence: TGTGCCAGCAGTTTGTCACAGTCCTCCTACGAGCAGTACTTC. Its protein is CASSLSQSSYEQYF.

The J gene is TRBJ1-2, the V gene TRBV19; D gene ambiguous. Looked up from germline, CDR1 is LNHDA and CDR2 is SQIVND (reference sequence). V was trimmed by 3 bases and J by 4 bases, leaving 15 bases between them. The CDR3 contains 15 residues. The CDR3 nucleotides are TGTGCCAGTAGTATTGGGCAGTTTAACAGCTATGGCTACACCTTC. Translation: CASSIGQFNSYGYTF.

This clonotype was detected many times. This chain connects TRBV28 to TRBJ1-3; no clear D gene. The CDR3 length is 14 residues. Trimming shortened V by 7 bases and J by 8 bases, and 18 bases separated the two germline ends. The germline V gene has CDR1 MDHEN and CDR2 SYDVKM. The CDR3 region has the DNA TGTGCCAGCACCAGTCCCTCCAGTAGGGACACCATATATTTT. Translating it yields CASTSPSSRDTIYF.

This clonotype was seen only a few times. The rearrangement links TRBV6-1 to TRBJ2-3; 16 bases fit TRBD2. Per the germline V gene, CDR1 is MNHNS and CDR2 is SASEGT. The CDR3 length is 18 residues. The V segment lost 6 bases and the J segment 6 bases; nucleotides outside the gene matches: 12. The DNA for the CDR3 is TGTGCCAGCAGCACCCCCCCGGGACTAGCGGGGGGGTGGGATACGCAGTATTTT. Encoded protein: CASSTPPGLAGGWDTQYF.

This clonotype was recorded many times. The chain has TRBV28 and TRBJ2-7, with 9 bases lining up with TRBD1. The V and J ends lost 2 bases and 4 bases, in that order; junction bases with no gene match: 21. CDR3 length: 20 amino acids. Germline CDR1 reads MDHEN; CDR2 reads SYDVKM. DNA of the CDR3: TGTGCCAGCAGTTTACTGGCTTACGGGAGCCGGGACAGGGAAAGGTACGAGCAGTACTTC. Protein sequence: CASSLLAYGSRDRERYEQYF.

This clonotype was counted a single time. This chain joins TRBV6-1 and TRBJ1-6; no firm D call. CDR1 is MNHNS, CDR2 SASEGT, per germline. The CDR3 totals 13 residues. V was clipped by 5 bases and J by 7 bases, with 9 bases between them. CDR3 loop: CASSHGENSPLHF. In nucleotides, the CDR3 is TGTGCCAGCAGTCATGGGGAGAATTCACCCCTCCACTTT.

The chain employs TRBV14 and TRBJ2-7; D is uncertain. Trimming took 3 bases from V and 6 from J, leaving 6 bases between them. Germline CDR1 and CDR2: SGHDN and FVKESK. The CDR3 contains 11 residues. The CDR3 sequence: CASSHNGEQYF. CDR3 nucleotide sequence: TGTGCCAGCAGCCATAACGGCGAGCAGTACTTC.

This clonotype was recorded many times. This chain links TRBV30 with TRBJ1-2, with D possibly matching TRBD1 (6 bases). Germline CDR1 reads GTSNPN; CDR2 reads SVGIG (reference sequence). The CDR3 length is 14 residues. V gave up 3 bases and J gave up 3 bases, with 14 bases separating them. CDR3 nucleotide sequence: TGTGCCTGGAGGGGGACACCAGTATACTATGGCTACACCTTC. It encodes CAWRGTPVYYGYTF.

This clonotype came up many times. CDR3 DNA sequence: TGCGCCAGCAGCTTGTCGGCTCCCACAGATACGCAGTATTTT. As protein: CASSLSAPTDTQYF. The chain links TRBV5-1 to TRBJ2-3; no definite D call. With 1 base removed from V and 2 bases from J, the gap between germline ends came to 8 bases. This CDR3 has 14 amino acids. CDR1 and CDR2 (germline): SGHRS, YFSETQ.